Listed here are 20 T cell receptor beta chains from one sample, sequenced in a study of T-cell reconstitution after alpha-beta-depleted transplantation in children. Preparation of the TCRbeta library was carried out with unique molecular identifiers. TCRdb called the PCR reads again in MiXCR, with one record for every CDR3 protein. This sample has over 400,000 distinct CDR3 sequences; under 15% occur once, and the top ten carry more than 5.5%. The material sequenced was PBMCs from the stem cell graft donor, taken from the stem cell graft. These receptors were collected from a human donor who donated a stem cell graft to a child with combined immunodeficiency.

There are a few counts of this clonotype. This sequence joins TRBV6-2 or TRBV6-3 and TRBJ2-5; D is unresolved. CDR1 and CDR2 from the germline V gene are MNHEY and SVGEGT. The CDR3 contains 14 residues. Trimming left V 0 bases short and J 4 bases short, with 9 bases between. This CDR3 is CASSYSSKGETQYF. CDR3 coding DNA: TGTGCCAGCAGTTACTCGAGTAAGGGAGAGACCCAGTACTTC.

The genes are TRBV29-1 and TRBJ2-3; tentative D call: TRBD2 (5 bases). Germline V gene data show CDR1 as SQVTM and CDR2 as ANQGSEA. V dropped 4 bases and J dropped 1 base, with 12 bases sitting between them. This CDR3 contains 14 residues. The CDR3: CSVGGLDGTDTQYF. The DNA for the CDR3 is TGCAGCGTTGGCGGGCTGGACGGCACAGATACGCAGTATTTT.

This rearrangement joins TRBV30 to TRBJ2-7; TRBD1 matches 8 bases. Trimming took 0 bases from V and 1 from J; bases not matched to a gene: 8. The germline V gene has CDR1 GTSNPN and CDR2 SVGIG (reference sequence). The CDR3 loop spans 16 amino acids. The CDR3 region has the DNA TGTGCCTGGAGTGTAAGGGGGACAGGTGTATCCTACGAGCAGTACTTC. Translating gives CAWSVRGTGVSYEQYF.

V gene TRBV29-1 combines with J gene TRBJ2-5; D call uncertain. V was cut by 7 bases and J by 5 bases, with 14 bases left in between. Germline values: CDR1 SQVTM, CDR2 ANQGSEA. The CDR3 runs to 12 residues. CDR3 region: CSGVDTLETQYF. In nucleotides, the CDR3 is TGCAGCGGCGTCGATACTTTGGAGACCCAGTACTTC.

The chain is built from TRBV12-3 or TRBV12-4 and TRBJ1-2; D is uncertain. The CDR3 runs to 14 residues. With 7 bases removed from V and 7 bases from J, the gap between germline ends came to 19 bases. The CDR3 DNA is TGTGCCAGCATTGCGGGGATCCGGCGGGGTGGCTACACCTTC. Residues: CASIAGIRRGGYTF.

This clonotype has a handful of counts. V usage is TRBV29-1 and J usage is TRBJ1-1, with 9 bases aligning to TRBD1. Per germline, CDR1 SQVTM and CDR2 ANQGSEA. This CDR3 contains 13 residues. J was trimmed by 7 bases and V by 4 bases; bases with no gene match: 7. The CDR3, as DNA: TGCAGCGTTGTGGGACAGGGTAAAGGTGAAGCTTTCTTT. It codes for CSVVGQGKGEAFF.

Details on this clonotype: The junction and the germline gene differ at one end; a read error may be behind it. J is TRBJ2-3 and V is TRBV12-3 or TRBV12-4, with D unclear. The CDR3 length is 12 residues. The chain's CDR3 is CASSQNPPGWDF. CDR3 coding DNA: TGTGCCAGCAGTCAAAATCCCCCTGGATGGGATTTT.

This clonotype was detected only a few times. The gene calls are TRBV3-1 and TRBJ1-1; weak D call: TRBD1 (5 bases). Trimming shortened V by 1 base and J by 1 base, and 7 bases separated the two germline ends. The germline V gene encodes CDR1 LGHDT and CDR2 YNNKEL (reference sequence). The CDR3 is made up of 14 amino acids. DNA for the CDR3: TGTGCCAGCAGCCAAGGCCAGGGGAACACTGAAGCTTTCTTT. As protein: CASSQGQGNTEAFF.

This clonotype was detected a few times. The rearrangement links TRBV12-3 or TRBV12-4 to TRBJ2-1; 8 bases are shared with TRBD2. V dropped 6 bases and J dropped 7; count of bases not matched to a gene: 11. The CDR3 length is 15 residues. The CDR3 region is CASSLSLSGSNEQFF. CDR3 bases: TGTGCCAGCAGCCTAAGCCTAAGCGGGAGTAATGAGCAGTTCTTC.

This clonotype was found a few times. The V and J genes are TRBV18 and TRBJ1-1, with TRBD1 matching 7 bases. V dropped 3 bases and J dropped 5; count of bases not matched to a gene: 9. This CDR3 is 15 amino acids long. The germline V gene encodes CDR1 KGHSH and CDR2 LQKENI. This chain's CDR3 is CASSPITGVGTEAFF. DNA for the CDR3: TGTGCCAGCTCACCTATCACAGGGGTGGGGACTGAAGCTTTCTTT.

The V call is TRBV6-1, the J call TRBJ2-1; D gene uncertain. Germline V gene sequence: CDR1 MNHNS, CDR2 SASEGT. Trimming took 10 bases from V and 7 from J, leaving 8 bases between them. The CDR3 consists of 10 residues. CDR3 region: CATRWNEQFF. CDR3 nucleotides: TGTGCCACCCGGTGGAATGAGCAGTTCTTC.

Remarks on this clonotype: A much bigger clone sits one base away, suggesting this may be a read error. The V call is TRBV28, the J call TRBJ2-5; D is possibly TRBD1 (6 bases). Germline values: CDR1 MDHEN, CDR2 SYDVKM. V lost 5 bases to trimming and J lost 3 bases, with 19 bases between them. CDR3 size: 16 residues. CDR3 in amino acids: CASSPCGKRTEETQYF. As DNA, the CDR3 is TGTGCCAGCAGTCCTTGCGGTAAGAGGACAGAAGAGACCCAGTACTTC.

The table lists this clonotype with many counts. The gene calls are TRBV28 and TRBJ2-1, with 11 nucleotides matching TRBD1. The V and J ends lost 4 bases and 7 bases, in that order; junction bases with no gene match: 6. This CDR3 spans 15 amino acids. Germline CDR1 MDHEN, CDR2 SYDVKM. The CDR3 DNA reads as TGTGCCAGCAGTTCGGGACAGGGGGAGGCTAATGAGCAGTTCTTC. Translating gives CASSSGQGEANEQFF.

This clonotype was counted a few times. This chain uses TRBV12-5 with TRBJ2-5; D may be TRBD2 (7 bases). CDR1 and CDR2 from the germline V gene are LGHNT and FRNRAP. The ends were cut back, 4 bases at V and 5 bases at J, with 23 bases in the middle. The CDR3 has 17 residues. CDR3 loop: CASGSTLFGGQVETQYF. CDR3 nucleotides: TGTGCTAGTGGTTCTACCTTATTCGGGGGGCAAGTTGAGACCCAGTACTTC.

DNA of the CDR3: TGTGCCAGCGTGGACCCGAGCTCCTACGAGCAGTACTTC. Translated: CASVDPSSYEQYF. The chain links TRBV12-3 or TRBV12-4 to TRBJ2-7, with no clear D. V lost 8 bases and J 0 bases, leaving 11 bases between the germline ends. The CDR3 totals 13 residues.

This clonotype was found a few times. The chain has TRBV28 and TRBJ2-7; D perhaps matches TRBD2 (6 bases). Germline lookup yields CDR1 MDHEN and CDR2 SYDVKM. Trimming removed 5 bases from V and 5 bases from J, with 10 bases in between. CDR3 length: 12 amino acids. The CDR3 spells CASSRGLHEQYF. The CDR3 DNA reads TGTGCCAGCAGTCGGGGACTCCACGAGCAGTACTTC.

The chain employs TRBV29-1 and TRBJ2-1; the match to TRBD2 covers 8 bases. V was clipped by 4 bases and J by 3 bases; unmatched bases: 17. Germline V gene sequence: CDR1 SQVTM, CDR2 ANQGSEA. CDR3 length: 18 residues. The CDR3 loop reads CSVAGLEMRASGYNEQFF. For the CDR3, the DNA is TGCAGCGTTGCGGGACTAGAAATGCGGGCCTCCGGCTACAATGAGCAGTTCTTC.

This clonotype was detected only a few times. V and J are TRBV9 and TRBJ2-3; TRBD2 matches 8 bases. Looked up from germline, CDR1 is SGDLS and CDR2 is YYNGEE. The CDR3 contains 13 residues. The V gene end was trimmed by 9 bases and the J gene end by 2 bases; junction bases not matched to a gene: 5. The CDR3, as DNA: TGTGCCACGGGGGGGCCATTCACAGATACGCAGTATTTT. Protein sequence: CATGGPFTDTQYF. Looking up the rest from reference TRBV9 and TRBJ2-3 gives the full variable domain: DSGVTQTPKHLITATGQRVTLRCSPRSGDLSVYWYQQSLDQGLQFLIQYYNGEERAKGNILERFSAQQFPDLHSELNLSSLELGDSALYFCATGGPFTDTQYFGPGTRLTVL.

The CDR3 DNA sequence: TGTGCCAGCAGCTTTGCTCCCGGGGGCCTCCAAGAGACCCAGTACTTC. Translation gives CASSFAPGGLQETQYF. This sequence joins TRBV7-8 and TRBJ2-5; D may be TRBD1 or TRBD2 (6 bases each). Germline values: CDR1 SGHVS, CDR2 FQNEAQ. Trimming cost V 3 bases and J 1 base, with 15 bases left between them. The CDR3 sequence is 16 residues long.

The rearrangement joins TRBV12-3 or TRBV12-4 to TRBJ2-1; D may be TRBD2 (6 bases). Trimming stripped 5 bases from V and 12 bases from J, with 17 bases between. This CDR3 region has 13 residues. The DNA of the CDR3 is TGTGCCAGCAGTCCGACCACCTCGGGGGTGCAGTTCTTC. This translates into CASSPTTSGVQFF.